The rows below give T cell receptor beta chains drawn from one sample of a study of T cells in Graves' hyperthyroidism and ophthalmopathy. MiXCR, run by TCRdb on the multiplex PCR reads, gives a single entry per CDR3 protein. The table lists some 490,000 distinct CDR3 sequences, approximately 23% of them singletons, with about half in the top ten. Sequencing was done on a sample of blood. The receptors originated from a woman aged 70 to 79 with Graves' ophthalmopathy. Each CDR3 is given with its conserved first and last residue. D genes are given only for firm matches. Clone sizes are given selectively: once, few, many, or a class where the clone is expanded.

V: TRBV3-1
size: NA
J: TRBJ2-7
D: TRBD2
CDR3: CASSQMASGLGQYF
DNA: TGTGCCAGCAGCCAGATGGCTAGCGGTCTTGGGCAGTACTTC

V: TRBV5-1
size: NA
J: TRBJ2-5
D: NA
CDR3: CASTYGRGRQETQYF
DNA: TGCGCCAGCACCTATGGACGGGGGCGCCAAGAGACCCAGTACTTC

V: TRBV28
size: few
J: TRBJ1-6
D: TRBD1
CDR3: CASSSLRTGNSPLHF
DNA: TGTGCCAGCAGTTCCCTTCGGACAGGGAATTCACCCCTCCACTTT

V: TRBV28
size: few
J: TRBJ2-7
D: TRBD2
CDR3: CASSFRRENYYEQYF
DNA: TGTGCCAGCAGTTTTAGGCGGGAGAACTACTACGAGCAGTACTTC

V: TRBV20-1
size: NA
J: TRBJ1-1
D: NA
CDR3: CSARARGNTEAFF
DNA: TGCAGTGCTAGGGCACGGGGGAACACTGAAGCTTTCTTT

V: TRBV12-3/TRBV12-4
size: NA
J: TRBJ2-7
D: TRBD1
CDR3: CASSLGQGRYEQYF
DNA: TGTGCCAGCAGTTTAGGACAGGGACGCTACGAGCAGTACTTC

V: TRBV30
size: few
J: TRBJ2-7
D: NA
CDR3: CAWSDNRYEQYF
DNA: TGTGCCTGGAGTGACAACCGCTACGAGCAGTACTTC

V: TRBV11-2
size: many
J: TRBJ2-1
D: NA
CDR3: CASSPLTNEQFF
DNA: TGTGCCAGCAGCCCCCTGACGAATGAGCAGTTCTTC

V: TRBV12-3/TRBV12-4
size: many
J: TRBJ1-2
D: NA
CDR3: CASSFPPRGGYTF
DNA: TGTGCCAGCAGTTTTCCCCCTAGAGGGGGCTACACCTTC

V: TRBV27
size: NA
J: TRBJ1-1
D: NA
CDR3: CASSFTQNPFEAFF
DNA: TGTGCCAGCAGTTTCACACAGAACCCTTTTGAAGCTTTCTTT

V: TRBV11-1
size: few
J: TRBJ2-1
D: NA
CDR3: CASSSQIPGIGDEQFF
DNA: TGTGCCAGCAGCTCTCAAATCCCCGGGATTGGAGATGAGCAGTTCTTC

V: TRBV19
size: NA
J: TRBJ1-1
D: NA
CDR3: CASSRGSRAEAFF
DNA: TGTGCCAGTAGTAGGGGTTCGAGGGCTGAAGCTTTCTTT

V: TRBV12-3/TRBV12-4
size: NA
J: TRBJ1-6
D: NA
CDR3: CASSDHPNSPLHF
DNA: TGTGCCAGCAGCGACCATCCCAATTCACCCCTCCACTTT

V: TRBV30
size: NA
J: TRBJ1-2
D: TRBD1
CDR3: CAFVRGLAYGYTF
DNA: TGTGCCTTCGTCAGGGGGCTAGCCTATGGCTACACCTTC

V: TRBV28
size: many
J: TRBJ2-1
D: NA
CDR3: CASKLRGYNEQFF
DNA: TGTGCCAGCAAACTCCGGGGTTACAATGAGCAGTTCTTC

V: TRBV2
size: many
J: TRBJ2-1
D: TRBD2
CDR3: CATSPGLAGVKEQFF
DNA: TGTGCCACTTCTCCGGGACTAGCGGGAGTTAAGGAGCAGTTCTTC

V: TRBV6-2/TRBV6-3
size: NA
J: TRBJ2-7
D: NA
CDR3: CASSNRDTVYEQYF
DNA: TGTGCCAGCAGTAACCGGGACACAGTCTACGAGCAGTACTTC

V: TRBV7-2
size: few
J: TRBJ1-4
D: NA
CDR3: CASSLKPGGGSKLFF
DNA: TGTGCCAGCAGCTTAAAGCCGGGCGGGGGCTCAAAACTGTTTTTT

V: TRBV5-5
size: NA
J: TRBJ1-2
D: TRBD1
CDR3: CASSGSGTGGLYGYTF
DNA: TGTGCCAGCAGCGGATCCGGGACAGGGGGACTCTATGGCTACACCTTC

V: TRBV7-9
size: NA
J: TRBJ2-3
D: NA
CDR3: CASSLGGGLDTQYF
DNA: TGTGCCAGCAGCTTAGGGGGTGGTTTGGATACGCAGTATTTT

V: TRBV12-3/TRBV12-4
size: NA
J: TRBJ2-7
D: NA
CDR3: CASTQRGPHSYEQYF
DNA: TGTGCCAGCACCCAACGGGGACCGCACTCCTACGAGCAGTACTTC

V: TRBV14
size: few
J: TRBJ2-2
D: NA
CDR3: CASSQDPDTGELFF
DNA: TGTGCCAGCAGCCAAGATCCGGACACCGGGGAGCTGTTTTTT

V: TRBV12-3/TRBV12-4
size: NA
J: TRBJ1-6
D: NA
CDR3: CASSQGIGSSPLHF
DNA: TGTGCCAGCAGCCAGGGGATAGGTAGTTCACCCCTCCACTTT

V: TRBV6-1
size: NA
J: TRBJ2-7
D: TRBD2
CDR3: CASSRPGPGTTTYEQYF
DNA: TGTGCCAGCAGTCGACCTGGGCCCGGGACTACTACCTACGAGCAGTACTTC

V: TRBV5-1
size: NA
J: TRBJ1-2
D: TRBD1
CDR3: CASSLDGQAGYTF
DNA: TGCGCCAGCAGCTTGGATGGACAGGCTGGCTACACCTTC

V: TRBV6-2/TRBV6-3
size: few
J: TRBJ2-1
D: TRBD2
CDR3: CASTPTSGSLSSYNEQFF
DNA: TGTGCCAGCACTCCGACTAGCGGGAGCCTGAGCTCCTACAATGAGCAGTTCTTC

V: TRBV28
size: NA
J: TRBJ1-4
D: NA
CDR3: CASSATGRHNEKLSF
DNA: TGTGCCAGCAGTGCGACGGGACGGCATAATGAAAAACTGTCTTTT

V: TRBV7-9
size: NA
J: TRBJ2-1
D: NA
CDR3: CASSWGSYNEQFF
DNA: TGTGCCAGCAGCTGGGGCTCCTACAATGAGCAGTTCTTC

V: TRBV7-9
size: NA
J: TRBJ2-7
D: TRBD1
CDR3: CASSLQTGAYEQYF
DNA: TGTGCCAGCAGCTTACAGACAGGGGCCTACGAGCAGTACTTC

V: TRBV11-2
size: many
J: TRBJ2-7
D: TRBD1
CDR3: CASSPRADRVPNEQYF
DNA: TGTGCCAGCAGCCCACGCGCCGACAGGGTGCCCAACGAGCAGTACTTC

V: TRBV6-1
size: NA
J: TRBJ2-7
D: NA
CDR3: CASSELRGSSYEQYF
DNA: TGTGCCAGCAGTGAACTGAGAGGGAGCTCCTACGAGCAGTACTTC

V: TRBV10-1
size: few
J: TRBJ2-1
D: NA
CDR3: CASSESAEWVVAEQFF
DNA: TGCGCCAGCAGTGAGTCCGCGGAGTGGGTTGTTGCTGAGCAGTTCTTC

V: TRBV6-1
size: NA
J: TRBJ2-3
D: TRBD1
CDR3: CASTTIGGRSDTQYF
DNA: TGTGCCAGCACGACCATAGGGGGCAGAAGCGATACGCAGTATTTT

V: TRBV5-4
size: NA
J: TRBJ1-6
D: NA
CDR3: CASSLGGALSSYNSPLHF
DNA: TGTGCCAGCAGCTTGGGAGGGGCCCTGAGCTCCTATAATTCACCCCTCCACTTT

V: TRBV30
size: NA
J: TRBJ1-5
D: NA
CDR3: CAWSLTREKGWPQHF
DNA: TGTGCCTGGAGTTTAACCAGGGAAAAGGGTTGGCCCCAGCATTTT

V: TRBV19
size: NA
J: TRBJ1-6
D: NA
CDR3: CASSADTYNSPLHF
DNA: TGTGCCAGTAGTGCGGACACCTATAATTCACCCCTCCACTTT

V: TRBV20-1
size: NA
J: TRBJ1-5
D: NA
CDR3: CSASRGGGSMIIQPQHF
DNA: TGCAGTGCTAGCCGGGGGGGGGGATCGATGATCATTCAGCCCCAGCATTTT

V: TRBV12-3/TRBV12-4
size: NA
J: TRBJ2-1
D: TRBD2
CDR3: CASTPAGVGSSEQFF
DNA: TGTGCCAGCACCCCAGCGGGAGTTGGTTCGAGCGAGCAGTTCTTC

V: TRBV18
size: many
J: TRBJ2-3
D: NA
CDR3: CASSPPSTDTQYF
DNA: TGTGCCAGCTCACCACCGAGCACAGATACGCAGTATTTT

V: TRBV2
size: many
J: TRBJ1-4
D: TRBD1
CDR3: CASTGQGSTNEKLFF
DNA: TGTGCCAGCACAGGACAGGGATCGACTAATGAAAAACTGTTTTTT

V: TRBV18
size: NA
J: TRBJ2-7
D: TRBD2
CDR3: CASSVASGSNYEQYF
DNA: TGTGCCAGCTCTGTGGCGAGCGGGAGCAACTACGAGCAGTACTTC

V: TRBV7-8
size: NA
J: TRBJ1-2
D: NA
CDR3: CASSLEQIYGYTF
DNA: TGTGCCAGCAGCTTAGAACAGATCTATGGCTACACCTTC

V: TRBV6-5
size: few
J: TRBJ1-2
D: TRBD1
CDR3: CASSYSTGAGFHGYTF
DNA: TGTGCCAGCAGTTACTCGACAGGGGCCGGTTTTCATGGCTACACCTTC

V: TRBV29-1
size: NA
J: TRBJ2-1
D: NA
CDR3: CSVSKGGSSYNEQFF
DNA: TGCAGCGTTTCTAAGGGTGGGAGCTCCTACAATGAGCAGTTCTTC

V: TRBV11-2
size: many
J: TRBJ2-7
D: NA
CDR3: CASSLADARYEQYF
DNA: TGTGCCAGCAGCTTGGCGGACGCAAGATACGAGCAGTACTTC

V: TRBV5-5
size: NA
J: TRBJ1-5
D: NA
CDR3: CASSDDSFGEPQHF
DNA: TGTGCCAGCAGTGACGACAGCTTCGGGGAGCCCCAGCATTTT

V: TRBV7-2
size: few
J: TRBJ2-1
D: TRBD2
CDR3: CASSLLLAGESEQFF
DNA: TGTGCCAGCAGCTTATTACTAGCGGGAGAAAGTGAGCAGTTCTTC

V: TRBV7-9
size: NA
J: TRBJ2-7
D: NA
CDR3: CASSLGRGLSYEQYF
DNA: TGTGCCAGCAGCTTAGGCAGGGGCCTGTCCTACGAGCAGTACTTC

V: TRBV24-1
size: few
J: TRBJ2-3
D: TRBD1
CDR3: CATRLKPGQIFCRGTDTQYF
DNA: TGTGCCACCAGACTCAAGCCGGGACAGATATTCTGCAGGGGCACAGATACGCAGTATTTT

V: TRBV5-1
size: NA
J: TRBJ2-1
D: TRBD1
CDR3: CASSLRDRGQSEQFF
DNA: TGCGCCAGCAGCTTGCGGGACAGGGGGCAGAGTGAGCAGTTCTTC

V: TRBV10-2
size: NA
J: TRBJ2-7
D: TRBD1
CDR3: CASKLGTGAPYEQYF
DNA: TGCGCCAGCAAACTTGGGACAGGGGCCCCCTACGAGCAGTACTTC

V: TRBV6-1
size: NA
J: TRBJ2-7
D: NA
CDR3: CASRPPGVPEQYF
DNA: TGTGCCAGCAGACCCCCCGGAGTCCCCGAGCAGTACTTC

V: TRBV5-1
size: many
J: TRBJ1-2
D: NA
CDR3: CASSGGQNYGYTF
DNA: TGTGCCAGCAGCGGCGGACAGAACTATGGCTACACCTTC